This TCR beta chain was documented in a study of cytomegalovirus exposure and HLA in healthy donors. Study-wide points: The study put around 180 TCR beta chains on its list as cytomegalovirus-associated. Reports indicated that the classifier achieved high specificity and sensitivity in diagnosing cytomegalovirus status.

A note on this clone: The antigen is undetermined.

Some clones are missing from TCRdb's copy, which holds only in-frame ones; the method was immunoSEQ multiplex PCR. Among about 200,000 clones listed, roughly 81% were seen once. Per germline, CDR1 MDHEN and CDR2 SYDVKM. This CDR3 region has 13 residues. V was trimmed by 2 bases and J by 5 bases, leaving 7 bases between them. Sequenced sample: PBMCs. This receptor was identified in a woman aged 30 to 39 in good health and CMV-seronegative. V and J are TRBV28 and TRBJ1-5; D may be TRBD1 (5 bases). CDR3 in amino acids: CASSLGGDQPQHF. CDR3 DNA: TGTGCCAGCAGTTTAGGGGGGGATCAGCCCCAGCATTTT.